This T cell receptor beta chain was documented in a study of shared clonotypes between healthy human individuals. Study-wide points: Larger estimated richness was generally seen in naive subsets than in memory subsets.

The repertoire was sequenced with immunoSEQ multiplex PCR; TCRdb's copy has only in-frame clones and lacks some. The table has roughly 1,800,000 clones, about 95% seen once. Worth noting for this clone: Antigen: not known.

The naive CD8 subset, CD45RO-negative cells positively selected for CCR7, excluded terminally differentiated effector memory CD45RA+ cells. Each sample came from a Caucasian adult donor living in Nashville, Tennessee. The CDR3 runs 15 residues. From germline, CDR1 is MNHEY and CDR2 SVGAGI. Trimming stripped 5 bases from V and 0 bases from J, with 12 bases between. The sequence came from a man aged 18 to 35 in good health. Sequences were obtained from naive CD8+ T cells sorted from blood. The chain joins TRBV6-5 to TRBJ2-3; no clear D gene. The CDR3 is CASSPDGTSTDTQYF. As DNA, the CDR3 is TGTGCCAGCAGTCCCGACGGCACTAGCACAGATACGCAGTATTTT.